The entry below describes one T cell receptor (beta chain). Its antigen is unknown. The source of the sample is a study of radiotherapy plus CTLA-4 blockade in lung cancer. Looking at the study overall: With 25% to 35% of patients having disease control, objective responses were seen in approximately 19%. The study, taken as a whole, reports: The best predictor of response was reported to be early blood T cell clone dynamics, with interferon-beta.

CDR1 is SGHVS and CDR2 is FQNEAQ in the germline V gene. The V gene lost 5 bases and the J gene lost 2 bases, with 13 bases spanning the gap. The CDR3 consists of 15 residues. Method: immunoSEQ multiplex PCR; TCRdb's copy keeps in-frame clones and lacks some. Among about 31,000 clones, around 70% were seen once, and the ten largest hold around 4.5%. This TCR came from a human donor with non-small cell lung cancer whose response to radiotherapy plus ipilimumab could not be evaluated. The specimen was peripheral blood, collected from a patient treated with radiotherapy plus ipilimumab. This rearrangement joins TRBV7-8 to TRBJ2-1; possibly TRBD1 for D (6 bases). For the CDR3, the DNA is TGTGCCAGCAGCGCAGGGGTCCCTGCCTACAATGAGCAGTTCTTC. This translates into CASSAGVPAYNEQFF.